These 6 T cell receptor beta chains came from one sample sequenced in a study of early T cells in non-severe SARS-CoV-2 infection. Each CDR3 protein gets one entry after TCRdb re-called the 5' RACE reads with MiXCR. Of some 62,000 distinct CDR3 sequences in the sample, roughly 9% were seen once. The sample consisted of whole blood, taken at baseline. The receptors derive from an adult who was a healthcare worker with PCR-confirmed SARS-CoV-2 infection or an uninfected control (not recorded which).

This clonotype occurred many times. This chain connects TRBV30 to TRBJ1-1; D is undetermined. The CDR3 loop spans 14 amino acids. Germline CDR1 is GTSNPN and CDR2 is SVGIG (reference sequence). Trimming pared 1 base from V and 4 bases from J, leaving 13 bases between. For the CDR3, the DNA is TGTGCCTGGAGTGATCGGGGTAGGGCCACTGAAGCTTTCTTT. It specifies CAWSDRGRATEAFF.

V gene TRBV7-8 combines with J gene TRBJ1-5, with D maybe TRBD1 (5 bases). This CDR3 spans 16 amino acids. Germline-derived CDR1 and CDR2 are SGHVS and FQNEAQ. V lost 3 bases to trimming and J lost 1 base, with 13 bases between them. Here the CDR3 reads CASSFYGGGSNQPQHF. DNA for the CDR3: TGTGCCAGCAGCTTCTATGGGGGAGGAAGCAATCAGCCCCAGCATTTT.

There are a few counts of this clonotype. The chain couples TRBV29-1 to TRBJ1-2; the D is unclear. Germline V gene data show CDR1 as SQVTM and CDR2 as ANQGSEA. This CDR3 has 12 amino acids. V was pared by 3 bases and J by 5 bases, with 10 bases between. The CDR3 nucleotides are TGCAGCGTTGACAGAAGCCGATATGGCTACACCTTC. This translates into CSVDRSRYGYTF.

The chain joins TRBV4-1 to TRBJ2-1, with 10 bases fitting TRBD2. V lost 6 bases and J lost 4; bases outside the gene matches: 6. There are 15 residues in the CDR3. The V gene's germline CDR1 is MGHRA and CDR2 YSYEKL. CDR3 nucleotides: TGCGCCAGCAGTCTAGCGGGAGAGCCTTACAATGAGCAGTTCTTC. Protein product: CASSLAGEPYNEQFF.

There are a few counts of this clonotype. This chain links TRBV4-1 with TRBJ2-3; 8 positions match TRBD2. This CDR3 is built from 14 residues. The trim removed 6 bases at V and 0 bases at J, leaving 2 bases unmatched. Germline V CDR1 and CDR2: MGHRA, YSYEKL. CDR3 DNA sequence: TGCGCCAGCAGACCTAGCGGGAGCACAGATACGCAGTATTTT. Protein sequence: CASRPSGSTDTQYF.

This clonotype has just a few counts. A read error may account for a junction end that differs from germline. The J gene is TRBJ1-1, the V gene TRBV7-3, with 11 bases that match TRBD1. The germline V gene has CDR1 SGHTA and CDR2 FQGTGA. The length of the CDR3 is 12 residues. The CDR3 loop is CASSPPGQGVIF. CDR3 bases: TGTGCCAGCAGCCCCCCGGGACAGGGGGTAATTTTT.